Shown below are 4 T cell receptor beta chains from a single sample sequenced in a study of blood T cells in healthy people across ages. Next came a second PCR, run for about 7 to 12 cycles, which used a sample-barcoded 5' primer along with a J-beta primer mix. Each CDR3 protein gets one entry after TCRdb re-called the 5' RACE reads with MiXCR. The sample carries about 780,000 distinct CDR3 sequences, under 30% recorded once. In addition, the sample was reused for a study of T cells of mothers and their children.

Specimen: blood. These receptors came from a boy between 10 and 17 years old in good health.

This clonotype was detected only a few times. The rearrangement uses TRBV20-1 and TRBJ2-7, with D perhaps matching TRBD2 (6 bases). CDR1 is DFQATT and CDR2 is SNEGSKA in the germline V gene (reference sequence). V was clipped by 8 bases and J by 5 bases, with 16 bases between them. The CDR3 is 12 residues long. The CDR3 spells CSLGGVIHEQYF. The CDR3, as DNA: TGCAGTCTCGGAGGGGTAATCCACGAGCAGTACTTC.

The chain is built from TRBV30 and TRBJ1-4; 8 positions agree with TRBD1. V shed 0 bases and J 6 bases; nucleotides not matched to a gene: 6. The V gene's germline CDR1 is GTSNPN and CDR2 SVGIG (reference sequence). The CDR3 is made up of 15 amino acids. CDR3 residues: CAWSVGRGLDEKLFF. CDR3 nucleotides: TGTGCCTGGAGTGTCGGCAGGGGGCTGGATGAAAAACTGTTTTTT.

The chain couples TRBV12-3 or TRBV12-4 to TRBJ2-1, with D uncertain. Between the trimmed V and J ends, which lost 8 bases and 8 bases, there was a span of 10 bases. This CDR3 region has 11 residues. CDR3 sequence (DNA): TGTGCCAGCTCATCTTGGGATGAGCAGTTCTTC. Translating gives CASSSWDEQFF.

This clonotype was counted a single time. The rearrangement joins TRBV6-9 to TRBJ2-6; D gene unclear. Germline V lookup: CDR1 MNHGY, CDR2 SVAAGI. The germline V and J ends were trimmed by 4 bases and 2 bases, with 12 bases remaining between them. The CDR3 spans 16 residues. DNA of the CDR3: TGTGCCAGCAGTTTCCCCATCAGAGCTGGGGCCAACGTCCTGACTTTC. It encodes CASSFPIRAGANVLTF.